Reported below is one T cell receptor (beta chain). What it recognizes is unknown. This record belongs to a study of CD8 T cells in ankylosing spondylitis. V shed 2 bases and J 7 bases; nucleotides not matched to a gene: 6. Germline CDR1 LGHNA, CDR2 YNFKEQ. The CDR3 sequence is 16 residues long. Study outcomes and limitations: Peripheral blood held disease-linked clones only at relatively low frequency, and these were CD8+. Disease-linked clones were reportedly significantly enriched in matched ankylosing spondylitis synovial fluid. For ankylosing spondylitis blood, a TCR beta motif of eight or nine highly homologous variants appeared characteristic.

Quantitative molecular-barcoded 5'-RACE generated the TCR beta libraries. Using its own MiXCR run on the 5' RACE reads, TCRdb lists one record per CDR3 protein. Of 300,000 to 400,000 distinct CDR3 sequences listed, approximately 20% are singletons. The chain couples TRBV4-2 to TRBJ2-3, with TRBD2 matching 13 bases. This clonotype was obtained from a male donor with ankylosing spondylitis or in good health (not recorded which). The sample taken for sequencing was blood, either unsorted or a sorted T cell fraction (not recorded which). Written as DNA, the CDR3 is TGTGCCAGCAGCCAAAGCACTAGCGGGGGGGAACATACGCAGTATTTT. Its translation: CASSQSTSGGEHTQYF.